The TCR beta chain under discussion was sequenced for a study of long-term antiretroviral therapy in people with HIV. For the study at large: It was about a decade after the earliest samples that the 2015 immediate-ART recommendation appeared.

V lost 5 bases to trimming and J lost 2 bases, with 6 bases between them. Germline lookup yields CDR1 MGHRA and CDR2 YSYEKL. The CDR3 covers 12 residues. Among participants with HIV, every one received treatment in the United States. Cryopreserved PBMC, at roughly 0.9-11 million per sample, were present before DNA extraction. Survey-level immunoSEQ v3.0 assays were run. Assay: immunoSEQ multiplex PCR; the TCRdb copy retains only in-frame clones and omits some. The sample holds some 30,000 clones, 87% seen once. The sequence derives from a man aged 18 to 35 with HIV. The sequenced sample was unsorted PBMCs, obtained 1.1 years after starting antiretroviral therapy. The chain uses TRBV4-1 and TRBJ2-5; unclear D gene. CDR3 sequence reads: CASSGLQETQYF. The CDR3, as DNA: TGCGCCAGCAGCGGTTTACAAGAGACCCAGTACTTC.